The 32 T cell receptor beta chains below were found in one sample sequenced in a study of blood T cell repertoires in COVID-19. Generated by immunoSEQ multiplex PCR, the TCRdb table keeps only in-frame clones and is missing some. The table lists 150,000 to 250,000 clones, approximately 80% of them singletons, with about 11% in the top ten. Material for sequencing was PBMCs or T cells enriched from blood (not recorded which). The receptors were gathered from a man aged 40-49 years who had recovered from COVID-19.

The genes are TRBV24-1 and TRBJ2-3; TRBD2 agrees at 7 bases. This CDR3 spans 11 amino acids. The J segment lost 4 bases and the V segment lost 10 bases, leaving 1 base of the junction unmatched. CDR1 and CDR2 (germline): KGHDR, SFDVKD. CDR3 region: CATRGADTQYF. In DNA, the CDR3 is TGTGCCACTCGGGGGGCAGATACGCAGTATTTT.

The chain couples TRBV9 to TRBJ2-6; no clear D. Germline loops: CDR1 SGDLS, CDR2 YYNGEE. This CDR3 comprises 19 residues. Trimming cost V 3 bases and J 0 bases, with 19 bases left between them. The CDR3: CASSAPLSPSHSGANVLTF. CDR3 DNA: TGTGCCAGCAGCGCCCCGCTAAGCCCGTCGCACTCTGGGGCCAACGTCCTGACTTTC.

The chain employs TRBV7-2 and TRBJ2-1, with 9 bases matching TRBD2. Trimming removed 2 bases from V and 3 bases from J; junction bases left unmatched: 8. CDR1 and CDR2 from the germline V gene are SGHTA and FQGNSA. CDR3 length: 17 amino acids. The CDR3: CASSLRAGGPVYNEQFF. CDR3 in DNA: TGTGCCAGCAGCTTACGCGCGGGAGGGCCAGTCTACAATGAGCAGTTCTTC.

The chain carries TRBV7-9 and TRBJ2-3; 7 bases agree with TRBD2. This CDR3 spans 17 amino acids. The trim removed 5 bases at V and 4 bases at J, leaving 15 bases unmatched. Germline-derived CDR1 and CDR2 are SEHNR and FQNEAQ (reference sequence). The CDR3: CASSPASSGHLADTQYF. CDR3 nucleotide sequence: TGTGCCAGCAGCCCCGCTTCTAGCGGACATCTAGCAGATACGCAGTATTTT.

This clone occurred many times. This CDR3 is CASSLGQGKVGYTF. The CDR3 DNA reads TGCGCCAGCAGCTTGGGACAGGGGAAGGTTGGCTACACCTTC. The chain joins TRBV5-1 to TRBJ1-2; 8 positions agree with TRBD1. Germline V gives CDR1 SGHRS, CDR2 YFSETQ. The CDR3 covers 14 residues. V gave up 0 bases and J gave up 7 bases; unmatched junction bases: 5. The full variable domain, completed using reference TRBV5-1 and TRBJ1-2, is KAGVTQTPRYLIKTRGQQVTLSCSPISGHRSVSWYQQTPGQGLQFLFEYFSETQRNKGNFPGRFSGRQFSNSRSEMNVSTLELGDSALYLCASSLGQGKVGYTFGSGTRLTVV.

This chain joins TRBV4-3 and TRBJ2-3, with 7 bases identical to TRBD1. From germline, CDR1 is LGHNA and CDR2 YSLEER. This CDR3 has 15 amino acids. V trimming: 2 bases; J trimming: 5 bases; junction bases outside the gene matches: 7. The CDR3 loop reads CASSQWGNRGDTQYF. In nucleotides, the CDR3 is TGCGCCAGCAGCCAATGGGGCAACAGGGGAGATACGCAGTATTTT.

The chain uses TRBV6-2 or TRBV6-3 and TRBJ2-5, with D maybe TRBD2 (6 bases). This CDR3 is built from 15 residues. V was clipped by 2 bases and J by 2 bases, with 12 bases between them. Germline assignment: CDR1 MNHEY and CDR2 SVGEGT. The CDR3 nucleotides are TGTGCCAGCAGTTACGAAACCGGGACTCAAGAGACCCAGTACTTC. As protein: CASSYETGTQETQYF.

The chain has TRBV2 and TRBJ2-3, with D possibly TRBD1 on 6 matching bases. The germline V and J ends were trimmed by 6 bases and 1 base, with 14 bases remaining between them. The CDR3 loop spans 15 amino acids. Germline loops: CDR1 SNHLY, CDR2 FYNNEI. CDR3 sequence: CASSVTGVGTDTQYF. The CDR3 DNA follows: TGTGCCAGCAGCGTGACAGGAGTCGGCACAGATACGCAGTATTTT. Using reference TRBV2 and TRBJ2-3 for the parts outside the CDR3, the full variable domain is EPEVTQTPSHQVTQMGQEVILRCVPISNHLYFYWYRQILGQKVEFLVSFYNNEISEKSEIFDDQFSVERPDGSNFTLKIRSTKLEDSAMYFCASSVTGVGTDTQYFGPGTRLTVL.

The chain uses TRBV28 and TRBJ1-5, with 7 positions matching TRBD1. Germline values: CDR1 MDHEN, CDR2 SYDVKM. Germline trimming cut 6 bases from V and 5 bases from J; bases unmatched to any gene: 7. This CDR3 contains 14 residues. The CDR3 reads CASSTGTDYQPQHF. For the CDR3, the DNA is TGTGCCAGCAGCACCGGGACAGACTATCAGCCCCAGCATTTT. The variable domain in full, completed from reference TRBV28 and TRBJ1-5, reads DVKVTQSSRYLVKRTGEKVFLECVQDMDHENMFWYRQDPGLGLRLIYFSYDVKMKEKGDIPEGYSVSREKKERFSLILESASTNQTSMYLCASSTGTDYQPQHFGDGTRLSIL.

CDR3 amino acids: CASSWLPTSGSKVGVQPGELFF. In nucleotides, the CDR3 is TGCGCCAGCAGCTGGCTCCCGACTAGCGGGAGTAAGGTGGGAGTCCAACCCGGGGAGCTGTTTTTT. This rearrangement joins TRBV5-1 to TRBJ2-2; 12 bases line up with TRBD2. From germline, CDR1 is SGHRS and CDR2 YFSETQ. The CDR3 sequence is 22 residues long. Trimming took 3 bases from V and 6 from J; bases not matched to a gene: 24.

To note about this clone: Other DNA sequences within the sample encode an identical CDR3. As DNA, the CDR3 is TGTGCCAGCAGCTCCGGACTTTACAATGAGCAGTTCTTC. It yields the protein CASSSGLYNEQFF. J is TRBJ2-1 and V is TRBV7-3; TRBD2 is a possible D gene (5 bases). CDR1 is SGHTA, CDR2 FQGTGA, per germline. V was pared by 4 bases and J by 4 bases, with 8 bases between. CDR3 length equals 13 residues.

This clone is a singleton in its sample. The rearrangement uses TRBV29-1 and TRBJ1-2, with D hard to call. From germline, CDR1 is SQVTM and CDR2 ANQGSEA. This CDR3 comprises 13 residues. The ends were cut back, 4 bases at V and 8 bases at J, with 17 bases in the middle. The CDR3 coding sequence is TGCAGCGTTGGCATCTTACCTCTCCGGGGCTACACCTTC. Its protein is CSVGILPLRGYTF.

The gene calls are TRBV11-2 and TRBJ2-2; D is undetermined. Germline lookup yields CDR1 SGHAT and CDR2 FQNNGV. This CDR3 has 14 residues. Trimming stripped 8 bases from V and 4 bases from J, with 14 bases between. CDR3 sequence (DNA): TGTGCCAGCGCGGAAGGTCTTAGCACCGGGGAGCTGTTTTTT. It yields the protein CASAEGLSTGELFF.

The chain couples TRBV28 to TRBJ2-5; D remains ambiguous. Trimming took 6 bases from V and 3 from J, leaving 14 bases between them. This CDR3 contains 14 residues. Germline V CDR1 and CDR2: MDHEN, SYDVKM. The chain's CDR3 is CASRPSVVEETQYF. The CDR3 bases are TGTGCCAGCAGACCCTCGGTGGTCGAAGAGACCCAGTACTTC.

This sequence joins TRBV5-4 and TRBJ2-5, with TRBD1 identical over 11 bases. Germline values: CDR1 SGHNT, CDR2 YYREEE (reference sequence). The CDR3 is made up of 16 amino acids. With 0 bases clipped from V and 4 bases from J, the junction kept 5 bases outside the gene matches. As DNA, the CDR3 is TGTGCCAGCAGCTTGGAGGGACAGGGGGGAAGAGAGACCCAGTACTTC. It translates to CASSLEGQGGRETQYF.

The chain links TRBV3-1 (or the pseudogene TRBV3-2) to TRBJ2-3, with D unresolved. The CDR3 runs 14 residues. Trimming removed 0 bases from V and 3 bases from J, with 7 bases in between. In germline, CDR1 is LGHDT, CDR2 YNNKEL (reference sequence). The CDR3 sequence is CASSQDLVTDTQYF. The DNA of the CDR3 is TGTGCCAGCAGCCAAGATCTAGTGACAGATACGCAGTATTTT.

The J gene is TRBJ2-2, the V gene TRBV11-1; D perhaps matches TRBD1 (6 bases). The CDR3 length is 15 residues. Germline CDR1 SGHAT, CDR2 FQDESV (reference sequence). Between the trimmed V and J ends, which lost 5 bases and 1 base, there was a span of 11 bases. The CDR3 DNA follows: TGTGCCAGCAGCCGGGACACATTGAACACCGGGGAGCTGTTTTTT. It codes for CASSRDTLNTGELFF. The full variable domain, its missing parts supplied by reference TRBV11-1 and TRBJ2-2, is EAEVAQSPRYKITEKSQAVAFWCDPISGHATLYWYRQILGQGPELLVQFQDESVVDDSQLPKDRFSAERLKGVDSTLKIQPAELGDSAMYLCASSRDTLNTGELFFGEGSRLTVL.

This rearrangement joins TRBV18 to TRBJ1-2; D is possibly TRBD1 (5 bases). Germline CDR1 reads KGHSH; CDR2 reads LQKENI. With 0 bases removed from V and 4 bases from J, the gap between germline ends came to 9 bases. The CDR3 has 14 residues. This CDR3 reads CASSPPTESYGYTF. The CDR3 DNA reads as TGTGCCAGCTCACCACCGACAGAAAGCTATGGCTACACCTTC.

In DNA form, the CDR3 reads TGTGCCAGCAGCTTGGTGTCTTCGAACACCGGGGAGCTGTTTTTT. This codes for CASSLVSSNTGELFF. The V call is TRBV5-6, the J call TRBJ2-2, with D hard to call. V was clipped by 0 bases and J by 0 bases, with 6 bases between them. The CDR3 runs 15 residues. Germline CDR1 reads SGHDT; CDR2 reads YYEEEE.

The chain recombines TRBV5-1 with TRBJ1-6; TRBD1 matches at 10 bases. V lost 4 bases, J lost 13 bases, and 8 bases stayed unmatched. This CDR3 region has 14 residues. In germline, CDR1 is SGHRS, CDR2 YFSETQ. As DNA, the CDR3 is TGCGCCAGCAGCCTTGGGGACAGGGGAATGCCCCTCCACTTT. Its protein product is CASSLGDRGMPLHF.

V is TRBV5-1 and J is TRBJ1-2; 9 bases match TRBD1. V trimming: 0 bases; J trimming: 8 bases; junction bases outside the gene matches: 8. The CDR3 runs to 15 residues. Germline V CDR1 and CDR2: SGHRS, YFSETQ. In DNA, the CDR3 is TGCGCCAGCAGCTTGGGGATTGGGACAGGGAGCGGCTACACCTTC. Translating gives CASSLGIGTGSGYTF.

This clone was detected a few times. V is TRBV5-4 and J is TRBJ2-5; 13 bases fit TRBD2. With V trimmed by 5 bases and J by 5 bases, 6 bases remained unmatched. The germline V gene has CDR1 SGHNT and CDR2 YYREEE (reference sequence). CDR3 length: 15 residues. CDR3 loop: CASRGLAGVEETQYF. The CDR3 region has the DNA TGTGCCAGCAGAGGACTAGCGGGAGTCGAGGAGACCCAGTACTTC.

This clone was observed a few times. This rearrangement joins TRBV5-8 to TRBJ1-5; D perhaps matches TRBD1 (6 bases). The CDR3 totals 14 residues. Per the germline V gene, CDR1 is SGHTS and CDR2 is YDEGEE. The ends were cut back, 0 bases at V and 8 bases at J, with 12 bases in the middle. In nucleotides, the CDR3 is TGTGCCAGCAGCTTGGACAGGGCTTTAAAGCCCCAGCATTTT. It is translated as CASSLDRALKPQHF. The full variable domain, its missing parts supplied by reference TRBV5-8 and TRBJ1-5, is EAGVTQSPTHLIKTRGQQATLRCSPISGHTSVYWYQQALGLGLQFLLWYDEGEERNRGNFPPRFSGRQFPNYSSELNVNALELEDSALYLCASSLDRALKPQHFGDGTRLSIL.

The chain joins TRBV7-2 to TRBJ2-7, with D maybe TRBD1 (6 bases). The germline V gene encodes CDR1 SGHTA and CDR2 FQGNSA. V was shortened by 4 bases and J by 1 base, with 11 bases between the two germline ends. This CDR3 contains 14 residues. The DNA of the CDR3 is TGTGCCAGCAGCTATCGGGACACTTCCTACGAGCAGTACTTC. Translation: CASSYRDTSYEQYF.

This sequence joins TRBV27 and TRBJ1-2; possible D gene TRBD1, 5 bases. This CDR3 region has 13 residues. The V end lost 5 bases, the J end lost 3 bases, and 10 bases lay between the germline ends. Per germline, CDR1 MNHEY and CDR2 SMNVEV (reference sequence). The chain's CDR3 is CASSPTAYYGYTF. The CDR3 region has the DNA TGTGCCAGCAGTCCGACAGCTTACTATGGCTACACCTTC.

The chain carries TRBV10-1 and TRBJ2-1, with 11 bases fitting TRBD2. Germline V gene data show CDR1 as WNHNN and CDR2 as SYGVQD (reference sequence). The CDR3 sequence is 15 residues long. The J segment lost 4 bases and the V segment lost 3 bases, leaving 2 bases of the junction unmatched. CDR3 in DNA: TGCGCCAGCAGTGATGGGACTAGCGGTTACAATGAGCAGTTCTTC. This translates into CASSDGTSGYNEQFF.

In nucleotides, the CDR3 is TGTGCCAGCAGCCTTAACGGGGGACTCCCAGGTGAGCAGTTCTTC. Its translation is CASSLNGGLPGEQFF. V and J are TRBV7-3 and TRBJ2-1; possibly TRBD2 for D (6 bases). Looked up from germline, CDR1 is SGHTA and CDR2 is FQGTGA. Trimming shortened V by 5 bases and J by 9 bases, and 20 bases separated the two germline ends. CDR3 length: 15 amino acids.

V usage is TRBV20-1 and J usage is TRBJ1-5, with 7 bases lining up with TRBD1. J was trimmed by 3 bases and V by 3 bases; bases with no gene match: 8. Germline lookup yields CDR1 DFQATT and CDR2 SNEGSKA (reference sequence). This CDR3 is 15 amino acids long. The CDR3 sequence is CSASPWTGTNQPQHF. The CDR3 DNA follows: TGCAGTGCTAGTCCGTGGACAGGAACCAATCAGCCCCAGCATTTT.

CDR3 DNA: TGCACGACTAGCGGAACCTACAATGAGCAGTTCTTC. This gives the protein CTTSGTYNEQFF. The V gene is TRBV29-1, the J gene TRBJ2-1, with 9 bases fitting TRBD2. Germline loops: CDR1 SQVTM, CDR2 ANQGSEA. The CDR3 runs 12 residues.

The chain links TRBV5-4 to TRBJ2-1; 7 nucleotides agree with TRBD1. The germline CDR1 and CDR2 sequences are SGHNT and YYREEE (reference sequence). The CDR3 runs to 14 residues. J lost 5 bases, V lost 4 bases, and 6 bases had no gene match. DNA for the CDR3: TGTGCCAGCAGCAAGACAGGGAGTAACAATGAGCAGTTCTTC. This translates into CASSKTGSNNEQFF. Drawing the rest from reference TRBV5-4 and TRBJ2-1, the complete variable domain is ETGVTQSPTHLIKTRGQQVTLRCSSQSGHNTVSWYQQALGQGPQFIFQYYREEENGRGNFPPRFSGLQFPNYSSELNVNALELDDSALYLCASSKTGSNNEQFFGPGTRLTVL.

This sequence joins TRBV12-3 or TRBV12-4 and TRBJ1-2, with 9 bases matching TRBD1. The CDR3 has 12 amino acids. J was trimmed by 7 bases and V by 5 bases; bases with no gene match: 2. The CDR3 nucleotides are TGTGCCAGCAGTACAGGGGGCAGTGGCTACACCTTC. The encoded protein is CASSTGGSGYTF.

This chain connects TRBV6-2 or TRBV6-3 to TRBJ2-7; 7 bases line up with TRBD1. The CDR3 has 15 amino acids. V trimming: 4 bases; J trimming: 5 bases; junction bases outside the gene matches: 11. Looked up from germline, CDR1 is MNHEY and CDR2 is SVGEGT. The CDR3 DNA is TGTGCCAGCAGTTCCCTGGACAGGACCTTCCACGAGCAGTACGTC. This codes for CASSSLDRTFHEQYV.